A selection of T cell receptor beta chains follows, all from one sample in a study of shared clonotypes between healthy human individuals. Sequencing was performed with immunoSEQ multiplex PCR; in TCRdb, only in-frame clones are kept and a portion is missing. The data contain 400,000 to 500,000 clones, 79% of them singletons. Material: PBMCs. The receptors shown here come from a woman between 35 and 50 years old in good health. Some clones in this sample may be carry-over from other donors' samples. Both conserved end residues are part of each CDR3. Fields, in order: J gene, D gene, clone size, V gene, CDR3 DNA, CDR3 protein. A D gene is named only where the DNA matches it firmly. Clone size is given for some rows only: seen once, a few or many times, or a class if the clone is expanded.

TRBJ2-1 | TRBD2 | . | TRBV7-9 | TGTGCCAGCAGCTCCTCGGGACTAGCGGGAGTCGATGAGCAGTTCTTC | CASSSSGLAGVDEQFF
TRBJ1-1 | . | few | TRBV2 | TGTGCCAGCATCTATTTGTGGGCGAACACTGAAGCTTTCTTT | CASIYLWANTEAFF
TRBJ2-2 | . | once | TRBV6-6 | TGTGCCAGCAGGTCAGTGACGGACACCGGGGAGCTGTTCTTT | CASRSVTDTGELFF
TRBJ2-7 | TRBD1 | . | TRBV19 | TGTGCCAGTAGTCCGGACAGGGTGGGATACGAGCAGTACTTC | CASSPDRVGYEQYF
TRBJ2-7 | . | . | TRBV11-2 | TGTGCCAGCAGCTCACTCCAGGGTCCCGCGAGGGTTTACGAGCAGTACTTC | CASSSLQGPARVYEQYF
TRBJ2-7 | TRBD2 | . | TRBV5-4 | TGTGCCAGAAGCTTGGCCCCCGGGACTAGCGTACCCTGGCCCTTC | CARSLAPGTSVPWPF
TRBJ1-1 | . | . | TRBV2 | TGTGCCAGCAGGGTTTCGAGACAGTCGAACACTGAAGCTTTCTTT | CASRVSRQSNTEAFF
TRBJ2-7 | TRBD2 | . | TRBV15 | TGTGCCACCAGCAGAGATCGGGGGGACGAGCAGTACTTC | CATSRDRGDEQYF
TRBJ2-3 | TRBD1 | . | TRBV4-3 | TGCGCCAGCAGCCAAGATCTAGCGCAGGGGGCTTCTAGCACAGATACGCAGTATTTT | CASSQDLAQGASSTDTQYF
TRBJ2-7 | TRBD2 | . | TRBV29-1 | TGCAGCGTTGGGTTAGCGGGACCCTACGAGCAGTACTTC | CSVGLAGPYEQYF
TRBJ1-2 | TRBD1 | few | TRBV9 | TGTGCCAGCAGCGTTGGCAGGGGGGACTATGGCTACACCTTC | CASSVGRGDYGYTF
TRBJ2-1 | . | few | TRBV25-1 | TGTGCCAGCAGTGAATGGTCGGTAAGCTCCTACAATGAGCAGTTCTTC | CASSEWSVSSYNEQFF
TRBJ2-3 | . | . | TRBV21-1 | TGTGCCAGCAGGAAGAGGGCGGGAGGCCGACCCCGAGCGACAGATACGCAGTATTTT | CASRKRAGGRPRATDTQYF
TRBJ1-2 | . | . | TRBV28 | TGTGCCAGCAGCACCCCCGGGAGGGTCTTTGAAGGCTACACCTTC | CASSTPGRVFEGYTF
TRBJ2-1 | . | . | TRBV4-3 | TGCGCCAGCAGCCAAGATTGGGCTCGGGCCCTTTACAATGAGCAGTTCTTC | CASSQDWARALYNEQFF
TRBJ1-2 | . | . | TRBV9 | TGTGCCAGCAGCGTTTTAGGGTTGAGCTATGGCTACACCTTC | CASSVLGLSYGYTF
TRBJ2-2 | . | . | TRBV28 | TGTGCCAGCAGGCGGGAAAGCACCGGGGAGCTGTTTTTT | CASRRESTGELFF
TRBJ2-5 | . | once | TRBV7-6 | TGTGCCAGCAGCTTAGGCAGGGGCGAGACCCAGTACTTC | CASSLGRGETQYF
TRBJ1-2 | . | . | TRBV29-1 | TGCAGCGTCAATCTAGGGGGTTCGGGAGGCTACACCTTC | CSVNLGGSGGYTF
TRBJ2-7 | . | . | TRBV18 | TGTGCCAGCTCACCACGAGGGGACTCCTACGAGCAGTACTTC | CASSPRGDSYEQYF
TRBJ2-7 | TRBD1 | . | TRBV6-5 | TGTGCCAGCAGTTACACTAGGGGGACAGGGACCTACGAGCAGTACTTC | CASSYTRGTGTYEQYF
TRBJ2-7 | . | . | TRBV28 | TGTGCCAGCAACATGAGGGACGGCAGACGCTGGGAGCAGTACTTC | CASNMRDGRRWEQYF
TRBJ2-5 | . | . | TRBV6-1 | TGTGCCAGCACTCCGGGATACCGAGAGACCCAGTACTTC | CASTPGYRETQYF
TRBJ1-1 | . | . | TRBV29-1 | TGCAGTGTGGTGCTCACTGAAGCTTTCTTT | CSVVLTEAFF
TRBJ1-3 | . | . | TRBV28 | TGTGCCAGCCAGGACTCCCAGGCTGGAAACACCATATATTTT | CASQDSQAGNTIYF
TRBJ2-3 | TRBD2 | . | TRBV6-1 | TGTGCCAGCAGTGGTACTATAGCGGGAGTAGATACGCAGTATTTT | CASSGTIAGVDTQYF
TRBJ2-1 | TRBD2 | . | TRBV30 | TGTGCCTGGAGCGAAGGGACTAGCGGTCCCTACAATGAGCAGTTCTTC | CAWSEGTSGPYNEQFF
TRBJ1-1 | . | many | TRBV10-3 | TGTGCCATCAGCGTGGGACACATGAACACTGAAGCTTTCTTT | CAISVGHMNTEAFF
TRBJ2-5 | . | . | TRBV28 | TGTGCCAGCAGTTTTCAGTCAGGAAAAGAGACCCAGTACTTC | CASSFQSGKETQYF